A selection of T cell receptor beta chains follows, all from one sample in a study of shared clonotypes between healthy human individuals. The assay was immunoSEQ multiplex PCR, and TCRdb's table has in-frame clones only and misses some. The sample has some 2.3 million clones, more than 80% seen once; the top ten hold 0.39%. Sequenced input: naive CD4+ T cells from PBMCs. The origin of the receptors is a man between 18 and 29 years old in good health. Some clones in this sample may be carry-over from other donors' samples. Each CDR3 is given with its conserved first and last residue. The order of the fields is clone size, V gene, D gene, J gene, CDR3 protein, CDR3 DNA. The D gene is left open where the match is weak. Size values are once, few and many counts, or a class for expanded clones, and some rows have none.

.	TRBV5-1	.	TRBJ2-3	CASSENWKSTDTQYF	TGCGCCAGCAGCGAGAACTGGAAAAGCACAGATACGCAGTATTTT
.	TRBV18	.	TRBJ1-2	CASRTAAGSGYTF	TGTGCCAGCAGGACAGCTGCGGGCTCTGGCTACACCTTC
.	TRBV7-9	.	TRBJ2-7	CASSPTTPYEQYF	TGTGCCAGCAGCCCCACAACACCCTACGAGCAGTACTTC
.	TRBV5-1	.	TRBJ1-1	CASSFQGKDTEAFF	TGCGCCAGCAGCTTTCAGGGAAAGGACACTGAAGCTTTCTTT
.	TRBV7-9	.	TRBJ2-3	CASSFGTDTQYF	TGTGCCAGCAGCTTCGGCACAGATACGCAGTATTTT
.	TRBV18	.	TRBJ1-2	CASSPLGPSRGYTF	TGTGCCAGCTCACCACTGGGGCCCAGCCGTGGCTACACCTTC
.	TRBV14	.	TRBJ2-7	CASSQDHRGLYEQYF	TGTGCCAGCAGCCAAGATCACAGGGGACTCTACGAGCAGTACTTC
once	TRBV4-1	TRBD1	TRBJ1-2	CASSQELSGTASPFGYTF	TGCGCCAGCAGCCAAGAATTGTCCGGGACAGCGTCTCCCTTCGGCTACACCTTC
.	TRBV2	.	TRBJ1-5	CASSEQTFNQPQHF	TGTGCCAGCAGTGAACAGACCTTCAATCAGCCCCAGCATTTT
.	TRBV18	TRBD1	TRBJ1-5	CASSPTDRGVQPQHF	TGTGCCAGCTCACCTACGGACAGGGGCGTTCAGCCCCAGCATTTT
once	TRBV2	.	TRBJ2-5	CASSGGPVVETQYF	TGTGCCAGCAGTGGGGGGCCCGTCGTGGAGACCCAGTACTTC
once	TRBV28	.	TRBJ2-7	CASSPTPGDEQYF	TGTGCCAGCAGTCCTACCCCTGGGGACGAGCAGTACTTC
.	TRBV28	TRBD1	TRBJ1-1	CASRGTGGMNTEAFF	TGTGCCAGCAGGGGGACAGGAGGGATGAACACTGAAGCTTTCTTT
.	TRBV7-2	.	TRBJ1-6	CASSPRGRDSPLHF	TGTGCCAGCAGCCCCCGAGGTCGGGATTCACCCCTCCACTTT
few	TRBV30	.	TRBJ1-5	CAWSVAGNQPQHF	TGTGCCTGGAGTGTAGCAGGAAATCAGCCCCAGCATTTT
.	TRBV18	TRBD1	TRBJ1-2	CASSRQGTNYGYTF	TGTGCCAGCTCTCGACAGGGAACTAACTATGGCTACACCTTC
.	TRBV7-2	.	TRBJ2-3	CASSFDGSSTDTQYF	TGTGCCAGCAGCTTTGACGGTTCTAGCACAGATACGCAGTATTTT
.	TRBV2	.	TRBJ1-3	CASSVVGSSGNTIYF	TGTGCCAGCAGTGTAGTGGGTTCCTCTGGAAACACCATATATTTT
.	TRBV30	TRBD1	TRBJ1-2	CAWSDRGNGYTF	TGTGCCTGGAGTGACAGGGGAAATGGCTACACCTTC
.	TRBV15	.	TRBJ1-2	CATSTRTRGYGYTF	TGTGCCACCAGCACCCGGACGCGGGGCTATGGCTACACCTTC
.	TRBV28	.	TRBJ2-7	CASSAHYEQYF	TGTGCCAGCAGTGCGCACTACGAGCAGTACTTC
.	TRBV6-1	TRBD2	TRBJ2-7	CASGQTSLTAYEQYF	TGTGCCAGCGGCCAGACTAGCCTCACCGCCTACGAGCAGTACTTC
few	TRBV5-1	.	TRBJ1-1	CASSLDRVNTEAFF	TGCGCCAGCAGCTTGGACAGGGTGAACACTGAAGCTTTCTTT
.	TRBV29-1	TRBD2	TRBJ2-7	CSVEGPGLGSYEQYF	TGCAGCGTTGAAGGACCGGGACTAGGATCCTACGAGCAGTACTTC
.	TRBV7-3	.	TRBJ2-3	CASSLSGGSTDTQYF	TGTGCCAGCAGCTTAAGTGGCGGCAGCACAGATACGCAGTATTTT
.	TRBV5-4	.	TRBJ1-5	CASSLGSRTRETPQHF	TGTGCCAGCAGCTTGGGTTCCCGAACCCGGGAGACGCCCCAGCATTTT
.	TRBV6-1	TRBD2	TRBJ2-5	CASSPSGSITETQYF	TGTGCCAGCAGCCCTAGCGGGAGTATCACAGAGACCCAGTACTTC
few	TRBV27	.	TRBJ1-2	CASSSNYYGYTF	TGTGCCAGCAGTTCGAACTACTATGGCTACACCTTC
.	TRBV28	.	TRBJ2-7	CASSTGTNYEQYF	TGTGCCAGCAGTACCGGGACAAACTACGAGCAGTACTTC
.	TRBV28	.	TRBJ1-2	CASSLAGDGNNYGYTF	TGTGCCAGCAGTTTGGCAGGGGATGGGAATAACTATGGCTACACCTTC
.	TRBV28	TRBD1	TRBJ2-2	CASSWDRGYTGELFF	TGTGCCAGCAGTTGGGACAGGGGGTACACCGGGGAGCTGTTTTTT
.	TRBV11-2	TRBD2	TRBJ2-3	CASSLAGGSSTDTQYF	TGTGCCAGCAGCTTAGCCGGCGGGAGCAGCACAGATACGCAGTATTTT
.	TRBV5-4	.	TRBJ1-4	CASSDTGPPTDEKLFF	TGTGCCAGCAGCGATACGGGCCCCCCTACTGATGAAAAACTGTTTTTT
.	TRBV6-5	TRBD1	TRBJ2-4	CASSPPTGAKNIQYF	TGTGCCAGCAGCCCACCGACAGGGGCTAAAAACATTCAGTACTTC
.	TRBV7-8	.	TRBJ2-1	CASSLGVWSEQFF	TGTGCCAGCAGCTTAGGGGTGTGGAGTGAGCAGTTCTTC
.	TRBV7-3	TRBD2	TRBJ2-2	CASSGSGGSNTGELFF	TGTGCCAGCAGCGGAAGTGGCGGGAGTAACACCGGGGAGCTGTTTTTT
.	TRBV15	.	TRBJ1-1	CATSRAYLTEAFF	TGTGCCACCAGCAGAGCTTATCTCACTGAAGCTTTCTTT
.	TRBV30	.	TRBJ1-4	CAWSHWTANEKLFF	TGTGCCTGGAGTCATTGGACAGCAAATGAAAAACTGTTTTTT
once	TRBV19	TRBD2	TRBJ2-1	CASSTLRGSADEQFF	TGTGCCAGTAGTACCCTGCGCGGGAGTGCCGATGAGCAGTTCTTC
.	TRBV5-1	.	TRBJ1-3	CASGRDVGNTIYF	TGCGCCAGCGGAAGGGACGTTGGAAACACCATATATTTT
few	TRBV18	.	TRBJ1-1	CASTTSGNTEAFF	TGTGCCAGCACCACCTCAGGGAACACTGAAGCTTTCTTT
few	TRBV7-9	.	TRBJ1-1	CASSTRSLGAFF	TGTGCCAGCAGCACCAGGTCTCTCGGAGCTTTCTTT
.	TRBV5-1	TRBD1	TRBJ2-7	CASSEGQGQQYF	TGCGCCAGCAGCGAGGGACAGGGGCAGCAGTACTTC
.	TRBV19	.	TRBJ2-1	CASSIGLSYNEQFF	TGTGCCAGTAGTATAGGGCTCTCCTACAATGAGCAGTTCTTC
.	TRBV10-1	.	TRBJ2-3	CASSESIAGPTDTQYF	TGCGCCAGCAGTGAGTCGATTGCGGGCCCCACAGATACGCAGTATTTT
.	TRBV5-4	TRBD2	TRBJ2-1	CASSPLAGGNEQFF	TGTGCCAGCAGCCCCCTAGCGGGAGGGAATGAGCAGTTCTTC
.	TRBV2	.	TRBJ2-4	CASSEGLAKNIQYF	TGTGCCAGCAGTGAGGGCTTAGCCAAAAACATTCAGTACTTC
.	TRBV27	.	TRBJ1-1	CASMSLRNTEAFF	TGTGCCAGCATGTCGCTACGGAACACTGAAGCTTTCTTT
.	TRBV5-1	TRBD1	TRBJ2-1	CASSLRDRGGNEQFF	TGCGCCAGCAGCCTCCGGGACAGGGGGGGCAATGAGCAGTTCTTC
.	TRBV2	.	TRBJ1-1	CASEPDWSTEAFF	TGTGCCAGCGAGCCTGACTGGTCCACTGAAGCTTTCTTT
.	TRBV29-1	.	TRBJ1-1	CSVNEGWDEAFF	TGCAGCGTTAACGAGGGCTGGGATGAAGCTTTCTTT
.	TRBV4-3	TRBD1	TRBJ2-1	CASSRVGQFRVEQFF	TGCGCCAGCAGCCGGGTGGGACAGTTCCGCGTCGAGCAGTTCTTC
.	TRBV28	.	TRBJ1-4	CASSLSGGGEKLFF	TGTGCCAGCAGTTTATCTGGGGGGGGAGAAAAACTGTTTTTT
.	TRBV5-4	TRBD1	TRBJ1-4	CASSHGQGVEKLFF	TGTGCCAGCAGCCATGGACAGGGGGTGGAAAAACTGTTTTTT
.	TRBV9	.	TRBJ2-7	CASSPRVAAWDEQYF	TGTGCCAGCAGCCCCCGGGTAGCCGCCTGGGACGAGCAGTACTTC
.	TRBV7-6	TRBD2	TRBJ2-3	CASSLQLAGSTDTQYF	TGTGCCAGCAGCCTTCAACTAGCGGGAAGCACAGATACGCAGTATTTT
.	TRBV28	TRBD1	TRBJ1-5	CASRLQGDQPQHF	TGTGCCAGCAGACTACAGGGGGATCAGCCCCAGCATTTT